This TCR beta chain was captured in a study of regulatory T cells in long-lasting Graves disease. Construction of the TCR beta libraries employed iRepertoire HTBI primers in conjunction with Arm-PCR of CDR3 regions. The authors' processing: Detected in the samples were some 68 TRBV and 14 TRBJ segments. TCRdb fed the multiplex PCR reads into MiXCR, producing one record per CDR3 protein. The V and J calls, along with clone size, are taken from TCRdb and not from the paper's own processing. This table has 600,000 to 850,000 distinct CDR3 sequences, 25% to 30% appearing once. Germline V gives CDR1 SGHRS, CDR2 YFSETQ. The germline V and J ends were trimmed by 1 base and 9 bases, with 19 bases remaining between them. The CDR3 is made up of 15 amino acids. Time point meaning: persistent/refractory GD, antithyroid drugs over 5 years with positive TRAb. Generation of the TCR library employed RNA extracted from PBMCs.

There are a few counts of this clonotype. This chain links TRBV5-1 with TRBJ1-1; no clear D. The sample in question was peripheral blood mononuclear cells (PBMCs), obtained when the disease was refractory, from a patient treated with antithyroid drugs. The clonotype originates from a female donor with Graves disease. CDR3 coding DNA: TGCGCCAGCAGCTTGATGGGTGATTTGGGAAGACAAGCTTTCTTT. Protein product: CASSLMGDLGRQAFF.